The TCR beta chain under discussion was sequenced for a study of shared clonotypes between healthy human individuals. General observations from the study: The represented genetic and exposure-history diversity was limited by the small number of donors. Donor clonotype sharing was expected to depend on sequencing depth. Generation probabilities were higher for clonotypes shared across all four sorted-subset donors than for unshared ones.

This CDR3 is built from 14 residues. Germline values: CDR1 MNHEY, CDR2 SMNVEV (reference sequence). The junction had 2 bases not matched to a gene; V was cut back by 6 bases and J by 3 bases. Clones were sequenced by immunoSEQ multiplex PCR, and TCRdb holds only the in-frame ones, with some missing. The sample contains some 1,900,000 clones, about 95% of which appear only once. Naive CD8 isolation took CD45RO-negative cells positively selected for CCR7 and excluded terminally differentiated effector memory CD45RA+ cells. Every donor, a Caucasian adult, lived in Nashville, Tennessee. On this clone itself: Its antigen is not known.

The rearrangement uses TRBV27 and TRBJ2-3, with 11 bases lining up with TRBD2. The receptor was derived from a man aged 18 to 35 in good health. What was sequenced was naive CD8+ T cells sorted from blood. CDR3 region: CASRGLAETDTQYF. Here the CDR3 DNA reads TGTGCCAGCAGGGGACTAGCGGAAACAGATACGCAGTATTTT.